Each of the 13 T cell receptor beta chains below was sequenced from the same sample in a study of CD8+ T cells in alopecia areata (dated by TCRdb to the late 2010s). In light of the paper, this sample's time point label describes: more than three weeks on oral tofacitinib. Taken with the paper, the label for treatment or condition translates to: oral pan-JAK inhibitor, 5-10 mg twice daily. Library creation used the immunoSEQ multiplex PCR assay. For TCR sequencing, RNA was extracted from every sample and reverse transcribed into cDNA to serve as template. Drawn from immuneACCESS, this table holds only the in-frame rearrangements with V and J called that TCRdb kept. Clones are partly lost; checked studies trace under half to an unresolved V gene and leave the rest unexplained. Present in this sample are approximately 43,000 clones, 65% of which were seen just once. The top ten clonotypes cover about a fifth of the sample.

The starting material was CD8+ T cells sorted from blood, obtained at week 4, from a patient treated with tofacitinib. Receptors originate from a human donor with alopecia areata.

The chain employs TRBV25-1 and TRBJ2-7; tentatively, D is TRBD2 (6 bases). Per the germline V gene, CDR1 is MGHDK and CDR2 is SYGVNS. V was pared by 0 bases and J by 2 bases, with 14 bases between. This CDR3 comprises 16 residues. The CDR3 loop is CASSEYSASGAYEQYF. The CDR3, as DNA: TGTGCCAGCAGTGAATATTCAGCCTCGGGGGCCTACGAGCAGTACTTC.

This sequence joins TRBV10-1 and TRBJ2-2, with TRBD1 matching over 8 bases. This CDR3 is built from 18 residues. After removal of 4 bases from V and 7 bases from J, the junction contained 17 bases not matched to a gene. Germline V gene lookup returns CDR1 WNHNN and CDR2 SYGVQD (reference sequence). Written as DNA, the CDR3 is TGCGCCAGCAGTGGCCCGTCTATAGGACAGGGTATGAGCGGGGAGCTGTTTTTT. This encodes CASSGPSIGQGMSGELFF.

The chain recombines TRBV7-9 with TRBJ2-7, with D perhaps assigned TRBD1 or TRBD2 (5 bases each). Trimming pared 5 bases from V and 0 bases from J, leaving 8 bases between. Germline CDR1 SEHNR, CDR2 FQNEAQ (reference sequence). The CDR3 has 13 residues. CDR3 sequence: CASSLGVSYEQYF. In DNA form, the CDR3 reads TGTGCCAGCAGCCTGGGGGTCTCCTACGAGCAGTACTTC.

The J gene is TRBJ1-1, the V gene TRBV11-2; D is ambiguous. From germline, CDR1 is SGHAT and CDR2 FQNNGV. The CDR3 extends over 13 amino acids. Trimming removed 5 bases from V and 1 base from J, with 8 bases in between. CDR3 loop: CASSHSENTEAFF. CDR3 DNA sequence: TGTGCCAGCAGCCATTCTGAGAACACTGAAGCTTTCTTT.

V gene TRBV29-1 combines with J gene TRBJ1-4; D is unclear. The V and J ends lost 7 bases and 3 bases respectively, with 15 bases between them. The germline CDR1 and CDR2 sequences are SQVTM and ANQGSEA. CDR3 length equals 14 residues. The CDR3 loop is CSAAARHPNEKLFF. The CDR3 region has the DNA TGCAGCGCCGCAGCCCGACACCCTAATGAAAAACTGTTTTTT.

This clone was counted between two and nine times. V is TRBV6-5 and J is TRBJ2-2; TRBD2 matches at 7 bases. This CDR3 is 15 amino acids long. CDR1 and CDR2 from the germline V gene are MNHEY and SVGAGI. V lost 6 bases, J lost 4 bases, and 8 bases stayed unmatched. CDR3 residues: CASSREGMGTGELFF. The CDR3, as DNA: TGTGCCAGCAGCAGGGAGGGGATGGGCACCGGGGAGCTGTTTTTT.

The V call is TRBV29-1, the J call TRBJ2-5; TRBD2 might be the D (6 bases). CDR1 is SQVTM, CDR2 ANQGSEA, per germline. This CDR3 is 14 amino acids long. The V end lost 2 bases, the J end lost 5 bases, and 15 bases lay between the germline ends. The CDR3 is CSVESSGGLETQYF. CDR3 nucleotides: TGCAGCGTTGAAAGCTCCGGGGGTCTGGAGACCCAGTACTTC.

V usage is TRBV27 and J usage is TRBJ1-2, with a weak D call TRBD1 (5 bases). The V gene's germline CDR1 is MNHEY and CDR2 SMNVEV (reference sequence). Trimming pared 4 bases from V and 5 bases from J, leaving 11 bases between. The CDR3 is 13 residues long. The CDR3 nucleotides read TGTGCCAGCAGTTCCTGGGGGGGGTATGGCTACACCTTC. Translating it yields CASSSWGGYGYTF.

The chain has TRBV29-1 and TRBJ2-1; 7 nucleotides align to TRBD1. J was trimmed by 0 bases and V by 5 bases; bases with no gene match: 4. The length of the CDR3 is 14 residues. Germline V lookup: CDR1 SQVTM, CDR2 ANQGSEA. CDR3 DNA sequence: TGCAGCGTTTCGACAGGGAGCTCCTACAATGAGCAGTTCTTC. Translating it yields CSVSTGSSYNEQFF.

V usage is TRBV29-1 and J usage is TRBJ1-1; D possibly corresponds to TRBD1 (5 bases). Germline V gene data show CDR1 as SQVTM and CDR2 as ANQGSEA. CDR3 length: 14 residues. V was clipped by 6 bases and J by 2 bases, with 16 bases between them. Here the CDR3 DNA reads TGCAGCGTGGCCATTGACGGGGCAAACACTGAAGCTTTCTTT. Its protein product is CSVAIDGANTEAFF. The entire variable domain, with the rest obtained from reference TRBV29-1 and TRBJ1-1, is as follows: SAVISQKPSRDICQRGTSLTIQCQVDSQVTMMFWYRQQPGQSLTLIATANQGSEATYESGFVIDKFPISRPNLTFSTLTVSNMSPEDSSIYLCSVAIDGANTEAFFGQGTRLTVV.

CDR3 DNA sequence: TGTGCCAGCAGCTCCCCTCTAGCGGACGAGCAGTTCTTC. It yields the protein CASSSPLADEQFF. This chain uses TRBV7-9 with TRBJ2-1; 7 nucleotides line up with TRBD2. Germline trimming cut 4 bases from V and 10 bases from J; bases unmatched to any gene: 7. Germline CDR1 reads SEHNR; CDR2 reads FQNEAQ (reference sequence). The CDR3 sequence is 13 residues long.

The genes are TRBV29-1 and TRBJ1-1, with a tentative D call TRBD1 (6 bases). Germline CDR1 and CDR2: SQVTM and ANQGSEA. The CDR3 is 13 amino acids. The CDR3 region is CSGSKGEVTEAFF. DNA for the CDR3: TGCAGTGGCAGCAAGGGGGAGGTAACTGAAGCTTTCTTT.

The V call is TRBV5-1, the J call TRBJ2-7; tentatively, D is TRBD2 (7 bases). There are 14 residues in the CDR3. Germline lookup yields CDR1 SGHRS and CDR2 YFSETQ. Trimming removed 5 bases from V and 2 bases from J, with 14 bases in between. The CDR3 DNA sequence: TGCGCCAGCAGGGGGGGGACAACTCCCTACGAGCAGTACTTC. This sequence encodes CASRGGTTPYEQYF.